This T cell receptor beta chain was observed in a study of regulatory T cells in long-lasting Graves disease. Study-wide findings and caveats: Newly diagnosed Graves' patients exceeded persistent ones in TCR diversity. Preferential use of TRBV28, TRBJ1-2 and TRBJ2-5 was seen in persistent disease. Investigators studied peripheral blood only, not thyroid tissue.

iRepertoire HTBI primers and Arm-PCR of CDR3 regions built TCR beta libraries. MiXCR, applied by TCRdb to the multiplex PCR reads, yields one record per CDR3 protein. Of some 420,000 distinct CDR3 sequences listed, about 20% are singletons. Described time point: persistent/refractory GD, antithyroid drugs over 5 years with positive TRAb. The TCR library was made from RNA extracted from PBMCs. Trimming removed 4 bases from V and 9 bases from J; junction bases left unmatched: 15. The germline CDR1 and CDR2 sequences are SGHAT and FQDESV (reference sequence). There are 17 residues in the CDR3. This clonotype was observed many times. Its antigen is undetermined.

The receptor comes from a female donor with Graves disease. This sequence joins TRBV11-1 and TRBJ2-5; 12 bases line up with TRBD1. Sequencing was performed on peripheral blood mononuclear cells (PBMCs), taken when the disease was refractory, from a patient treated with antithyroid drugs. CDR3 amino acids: CASSSGQGALPTRAQYF. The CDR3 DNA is TGTGCCAGCAGCTCGGGACAGGGGGCCCTCCCTACGCGGGCCCAGTACTTC.